The 22 T cell receptor beta chains reported below all come from one sample, sequenced in a study of T-cell reconstitution after alpha-beta-depleted transplantation in children. Using unique molecular identifiers, the investigators prepared the TCRbeta library. A single record per CDR3 protein comes from TCRdb applying MiXCR to the PCR reads. The sample has roughly 200,000 distinct CDR3 sequences; approximately 6.9% are singletons. This specimen was PBMCs, taken before TCRalphabeta/CD19-depleted stem cell transplant. All receptors come from a boy younger than 10 with acute lymphoblastic leukemia, due to receive a stem cell transplant.

CDR3 residues: CSALTPVESSGANVLTF. CDR3 bases: TGCAGTGCTTTAACACCGGTAGAATCCTCTGGGGCCAACGTCCTGACTTTC. This chain joins TRBV20-1 and TRBJ2-6; D remains unclear. CDR3 length: 17 residues. CDR1 and CDR2 (germline): DFQATT, SNEGSKA (reference sequence). Trimming took 5 bases from V and 0 from J, leaving 17 bases between them.

In this sample, this clonotype turned up many times. V usage is TRBV2 and J usage is TRBJ2-3; 8 bases fit TRBD2. Germline V gene data show CDR1 as SNHLY and CDR2 as FYNNEI. J lost 4 bases, V lost 2 bases, and 8 bases had no gene match. This CDR3 has 16 residues. The CDR3 coding sequence is TGTGCCAGCAGTGAAAGGTGGCGGGAGGTTCCAGATACGCAGTATTTT. It codes for CASSERWREVPDTQYF.

This clonotype was recorded many times. The chain combines TRBV20-1 with TRBJ2-2; a weak D match, TRBD1 (5 bases). This CDR3 spans 13 amino acids. V was pared by 1 base and J by 7 bases, with 10 bases between. Germline V CDR1 and CDR2: DFQATT, SNEGSKA (reference sequence). The DNA for the CDR3 is TGCAGTGCTAGAGGCAGGGTTGACGGGGAGCTGTTTTTT. Its protein is CSARGRVDGELFF.

This clonotype was counted a few times. The chain is built from TRBV2 and TRBJ1-1, with TRBD1 as a possible D gene (5 bases). Germline-derived CDR1 and CDR2 are SNHLY and FYNNEI. The germline V and J ends were trimmed by 7 bases and 11 bases, with 20 bases remaining between them. The CDR3 is made up of 13 amino acids. The CDR3 DNA follows: TGTGCCAGCACCATGACAGATCGCGCCGGTGCTTTCTTT. Translation gives CASTMTDRAGAFF.

This clonotype has more than one count but fewer than ten. The V call is TRBV20-1, the J call TRBJ2-7; possible D gene TRBD2, 5 bases. V dropped 6 bases and J dropped 1 base, with 13 bases sitting between them. The germline V gene encodes CDR1 DFQATT and CDR2 SNEGSKA (reference sequence). The CDR3 runs 13 residues. The CDR3 is CSAFGRDSYEQYF. CDR3 coding DNA: TGCAGTGCCTTCGGTCGGGATTCCTACGAGCAGTACTTC.

This chain connects TRBV29-1 to TRBJ1-2, with 9 positions matching TRBD1. The CDR3 length is 17 residues. V shed 2 bases, J shed 4 bases, and the junction held 14 bases outside the gene matches. CDR1 and CDR2 from the germline V gene are SQVTM and ANQGSEA. Here the CDR3 DNA reads TGCAGCGTTGAACCAGGGGCCCTCGGGACAGGGTTCTATGGCTACACCTTC. It specifies CSVEPGALGTGFYGYTF.

This clonotype was counted between two and nine times. The V call is TRBV3-1, the J call TRBJ1-4; D is undetermined. Trimming removed 4 bases at V and 0 bases at J, with 18 bases between. Per germline, CDR1 LGHDT and CDR2 YNNKEL (reference sequence). The CDR3 covers 18 residues. The CDR3 DNA sequence: TGTGCCAGCAGCCGCAATACTGGGAACACAGCAACTAATGAAAAACTGTTTTTT. Its protein is CASSRNTGNTATNEKLFF.

This clonotype occurred a few times. The rearrangement joins TRBV5-1 to TRBJ2-3, with D unclear. V shed 4 bases and J shed 2 bases, with 20 bases lying between them. In germline, CDR1 is SGHRS, CDR2 YFSETQ. CDR3 length: 17 residues. The CDR3 here is CASSAPFSSPVTDTQYF. CDR3 nucleotide sequence: TGCGCCAGCAGCGCCCCCTTCAGCTCCCCAGTCACAGATACGCAGTATTTT.

The chain links TRBV28 to TRBJ1-5; possible D gene TRBD1, 5 bases. The CDR3 is 17 amino acids. V was pared by 5 bases and J by 5 bases, with 22 bases between. Germline V gene lookup returns CDR1 MDHEN and CDR2 SYDVKM. Written as DNA, the CDR3 is TGTGCCAGCAGTAGTATCTACCAAGGACAAGTACATCAGCCCCAGCATTTT. This sequence encodes CASSSIYQGQVHQPQHF.

In its sample, this clonotype was seen many times. V usage is TRBV7-6 and J usage is TRBJ2-1; D gene unclear. Germline V gene sequence: CDR1 SGHVS, CDR2 FNYEAQ. The germline V and J ends were trimmed by 8 bases and 5 bases, with 10 bases remaining between them. The CDR3 length is 12 residues. CDR3 sequence (DNA): TGTGCCAGCTCTAGGATAGACAATGAGCAGTTCTTC. Translation gives CASSRIDNEQFF.

This clonotype was found many times. The chain uses TRBV6-1 and TRBJ1-2; the match to TRBD1 covers 9 bases. The CDR3 sequence is 15 residues long. CDR1 and CDR2 (germline): MNHNS, SASEGT. V trimming: 4 bases; J trimming: 0 bases; junction bases outside the gene matches: 3. CDR3 in amino acids: CASSGTGVSNYGYTF. The CDR3 DNA is TGTGCCAGCAGTGGGACAGGGGTCTCTAACTATGGCTACACCTTC.

This chain uses TRBV28 with TRBJ1-2; D might be TRBD1 (6 bases). V shed 6 bases and J shed 6 bases, with 23 bases lying between them. Germline V gene lookup returns CDR1 MDHEN and CDR2 SYDVKM. The CDR3 is 16 residues long. The chain's CDR3 is CASSPVEAGVLDGYTF. CDR3 DNA: TGTGCCAGCAGCCCAGTTGAGGCAGGGGTTTTGGATGGCTACACCTTC.

The chain uses TRBV20-1 and TRBJ1-2, with D perhaps matching TRBD1 (6 bases). The CDR3 has 13 residues. Trimming removed 2 bases from V and 4 bases from J, with 11 bases in between. Germline CDR1 is DFQATT and CDR2 is SNEGSKA (reference sequence). CDR3: CSARRQEIYGYTF. The CDR3 bases are TGCAGTGCTAGAAGACAGGAGATCTATGGCTACACCTTC.

In this sample, this clonotype turned up a few times. V and J are TRBV28 and TRBJ2-1, with D possibly matching TRBD2 (5 bases). Trimming cost V 3 bases and J 3 bases, with 15 bases left between them. CDR3 length equals 16 residues. Germline assignment: CDR1 MDHEN and CDR2 SYDVKM. The CDR3 bases are TGTGCCAGCAGTTTTTCCCGACTACCCCACTACAATGAGCAGTTCTTC. It translates to CASSFSRLPHYNEQFF.

Ten or more counts support this clonotype. The rearrangement joins TRBV7-3 to TRBJ2-2; 8 nucleotides line up with TRBD1. Germline V gives CDR1 SGHTA, CDR2 FQGTGA. The CDR3 consists of 16 residues. V lost 3 bases and J lost 0; bases outside the gene matches: 3. CDR3 region: CASSFTGGSNTGELFF. DNA of the CDR3: TGTGCCAGCAGCTTTACAGGGGGGTCGAACACCGGGGAGCTGTTTTTT.

This clonotype was counted at least ten times. The chain combines TRBV28 with TRBJ1-2; TRBD1 might be the D (5 bases). Trimming took off 3 bases at V and 8 bases at J, with 25 bases between the two ends. The CDR3 length is 17 residues. Germline CDR1 and CDR2: MDHEN and SYDVKM. CDR3: CASSFILRDASLRGYTF. The CDR3 DNA reads TGTGCCAGCAGTTTTATACTCCGGGACGCTAGTCTGCGGGGCTACACCTTC.

There are a few counts of this clonotype. V usage is TRBV18 and J usage is TRBJ2-7; D is possibly TRBD2 (6 bases). CDR1 is KGHSH, CDR2 LQKENI, per germline. The CDR3 runs to 16 residues. V was shortened by 3 bases and J by 5 bases, with 20 bases between the two germline ends. This CDR3 is CASSPGGIALRHEQYF. CDR3 nucleotides: TGTGCCAGCTCACCGGGAGGCATTGCTCTTCGCCACGAGCAGTACTTC.

This clonotype was recorded at least ten times. The chain has TRBV7-9 and TRBJ2-1; TRBD2 agrees at 11 bases. The germline V gene encodes CDR1 SEHNR and CDR2 FQNEAQ (reference sequence). CDR3 size: 15 residues. Unmatched junction bases numbered 8, after V lost 7 bases and J lost 6 bases. CDR3 sequence reads: CASILGLAGGNEQFF. The CDR3, as DNA: TGTGCCAGCATTCTTGGGCTAGCGGGAGGCAATGAGCAGTTCTTC.

The chain links TRBV20-1 to TRBJ1-6, with D unclear. This CDR3 is built from 12 residues. Germline CDR1 is DFQATT and CDR2 is SNEGSKA (reference sequence). The V and J ends lost 6 bases and 8 bases respectively, with 11 bases between them. The CDR3 DNA sequence: TGCAGTGCGAAGCCCCCCGATTCACCCCTCCACTTT. Protein product: CSAKPPDSPLHF.

This clonotype was detected only a few times. The chain has TRBV4-1 and TRBJ1-5, with D perhaps TRBD1 (6 bases). Germline CDR1 MGHRA, CDR2 YSYEKL. V lost 0 bases, J lost 6 bases, and 12 bases lay in between. CDR3 length: 15 amino acids. CDR3 protein: CASSQDILRGQPQHF. As DNA, the CDR3 is TGCGCCAGCAGCCAAGACATCCTCAGGGGTCAGCCCCAGCATTTT.

This clonotype was recorded at least ten times. J is TRBJ2-1 and V is TRBV7-8; 8 positions match TRBD2. This CDR3 spans 15 amino acids. Per the germline V gene, CDR1 is SGHVS and CDR2 is FQNEAQ. The V and J ends lost 2 bases and 5 bases, in that order; junction bases with no gene match: 5. The CDR3 DNA sequence: TGTGCCAGCAGCTTACACGGGAGGGGGGACAATGAGCAGTTCTTC. It translates to CASSLHGRGDNEQFF.

Comment on this clonotype: A clone one base away is much larger, so this may be a read error. The rearrangement uses TRBV6-2 or TRBV6-3 and TRBJ2-1; 7 bases agree with TRBD2. The CDR3 runs 15 residues. Germline CDR1 reads MNHEY; CDR2 reads SVGEGT. With 10 bases clipped from V and 6 bases from J, the junction kept 15 bases outside the gene matches. The CDR3: CATTERGGITNEQFF. CDR3 bases: TGTGCCACCACAGAGCGGGGCGGAATTACCAATGAGCAGTTCTTC.